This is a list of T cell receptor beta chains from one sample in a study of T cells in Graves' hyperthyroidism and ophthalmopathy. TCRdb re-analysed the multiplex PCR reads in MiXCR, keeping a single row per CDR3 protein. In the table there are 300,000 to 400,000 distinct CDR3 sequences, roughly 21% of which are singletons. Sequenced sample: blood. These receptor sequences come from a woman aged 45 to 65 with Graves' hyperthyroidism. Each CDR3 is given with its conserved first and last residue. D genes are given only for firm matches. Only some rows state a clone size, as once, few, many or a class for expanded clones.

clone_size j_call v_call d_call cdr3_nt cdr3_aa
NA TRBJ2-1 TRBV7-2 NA TGTGCCAGCAGCAGCCGGGACCGCACTAGGGGTGAGCAGTTCTTC CASSSRDRTRGEQFF
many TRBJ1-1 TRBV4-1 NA TGCGCCAGCACCGGACACTTGAGGAAGAACACTGAAGCTTTCTTT CASTGHLRKNTEAFF
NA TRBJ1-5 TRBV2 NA TGTGCCAGCACCCCGGACGGTGATAATCAGCCCCAGCATTTT CASTPDGDNQPQHF
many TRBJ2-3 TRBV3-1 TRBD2 TGTGCCAGCAGCCAAGATAGAGCGGGAAACACAGATACGCAGTATTTT CASSQDRAGNTDTQYF
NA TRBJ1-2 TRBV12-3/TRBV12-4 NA TGTGCCAGCAGTCCGAGGTCACTAGCGGGGGGGAACTATGGCTACACCTTC CASSPRSLAGGNYGYTF
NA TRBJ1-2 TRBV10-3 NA TGTGCCATCAGTGATTCCTCAGGGGTCTATGGCTACACCTTC CAISDSSGVYGYTF
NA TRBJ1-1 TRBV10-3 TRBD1 TGTGCCATCCGGGACAGTTTGAACACTGAAGCTTTCTTT CAIRDSLNTEAFF
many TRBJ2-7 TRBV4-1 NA TGCGCCAGCAGCCAAGATAGTCGGGTCTACGAGCAGTACTTC CASSQDSRVYEQYF
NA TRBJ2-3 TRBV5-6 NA TGTGCCAGCAGCGCAAAACCTACGCAATCTACGCAGTATTTT CASSAKPTQSTQYF
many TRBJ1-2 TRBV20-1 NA TGCAGTGCCCGGGAAGCAGCAGACTATGGCTACACCTTC CSAREAADYGYTF
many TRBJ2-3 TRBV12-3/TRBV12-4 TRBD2 TGTGCCAGCAGAACTGGATTAGCGGGAGAGGTAGATACGCAGTATTTT CASRTGLAGEVDTQYF
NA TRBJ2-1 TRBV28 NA TGTGCCAGCAGTTTACAAAAACCGAACAATGAGCAGTTCTTC CASSLQKPNNEQFF
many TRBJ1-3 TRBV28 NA TGTGCCAGCAGTTCCCCCGCGGCTGGAAACACCATATATTTT CASSSPAAGNTIYF
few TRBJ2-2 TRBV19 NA TGTGCCAGTAGTATCCCTTCGGACGTCCTCCAAGGGGACACCGGGGAGCTGTTTTTT CASSIPSDVLQGDTGELFF
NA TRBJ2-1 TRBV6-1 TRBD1 TGTGCCAGCAGTGACAGACAGGGGATTGAGCAGTTCTTC CASSDRQGIEQFF
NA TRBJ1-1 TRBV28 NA TGTGCCAGCAGTTTACACCTTCCAGGGGAAGCTTTCTTT CASSLHLPGEAFF
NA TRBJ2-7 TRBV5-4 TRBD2 TGTGCCAGCAGGGCCGGGACTAGCGTAACCTACGAGCAGTACTTC CASRAGTSVTYEQYF
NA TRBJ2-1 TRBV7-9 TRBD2 TGTGCCAGCAGCCTACTCGGGGGGGACAATGAGCAGTTCTTC CASSLLGGDNEQFF
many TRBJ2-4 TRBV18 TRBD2 TGTGCCAGCTCACCAAGCTCGCGGGAGGTCAAAAACATTCAGTACTTC CASSPSSREVKNIQYF
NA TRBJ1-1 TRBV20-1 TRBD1 TGCAGTGTTATGGGACAGGGGGTATTCACTGAAGCTTTCTTT CSVMGQGVFTEAFF
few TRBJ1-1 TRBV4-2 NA TGTGCCAGCAGCCAAGTTACACGGTTGAACACTGAAGCTTTCTTT CASSQVTRLNTEAFF
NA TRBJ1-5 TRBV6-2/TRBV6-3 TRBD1 TGTGCCAGCAGTTACAGCAGGGGGCATCAGCCCCAGCATTTT CASSYSRGHQPQHF
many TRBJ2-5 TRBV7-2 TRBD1 TGTGCCAGCAGTCCCCCGTCGGCAGGGGGCGTGAATTATGGAGGAGAGACCCAGTACTTC CASSPPSAGGVNYGGETQYF
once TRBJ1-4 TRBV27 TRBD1 TGTGCCAGCAGCGCGACAGGGGCCAATGAAAAACTGTTTTTT CASSATGANEKLFF
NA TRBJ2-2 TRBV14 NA TGTGCCAGCAGCCAAATTGGCCTCGCGAGTGGGGAGCTGTTTTTT CASSQIGLASGELFF
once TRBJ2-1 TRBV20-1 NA TGCAGTGCTAGTGCGCAGGATGAGCAGTTCTTC CSASAQDEQFF
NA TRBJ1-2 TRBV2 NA TGTGCCAGCATCCCCCAGAACTATGGCTACACCTTC CASIPQNYGYTF
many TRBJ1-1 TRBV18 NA TGTGCCAGCTCATCCGGACGGGACACTGAAGCTTTCTTT CASSSGRDTEAFF
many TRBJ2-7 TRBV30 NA TGTGCCTGGAGTGTACTCCGGGCCTCCTACGAGCAGTACTTC CAWSVLRASYEQYF
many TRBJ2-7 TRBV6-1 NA TGTGCCAGCAGTTCTAGGACAGAGAACTCCTACGAGCAGTACTTC CASSSRTENSYEQYF
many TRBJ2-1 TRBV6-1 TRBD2 TGTGCCAGCAGAAATGGTGTGGGAGGGACCTACAATGAGCAGTTCTTC CASRNGVGGTYNEQFF
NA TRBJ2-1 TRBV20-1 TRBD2 TGCAGTGCGCGACTAGCGGGAGATCTCTACAATGAGCAGTTCTTC CSARLAGDLYNEQFF
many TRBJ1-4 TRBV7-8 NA TGTGCCAGCAGCTTAAAGGGGTTAGACCTTGCAACTAATGAAAAACTGTTTTTT CASSLKGLDLATNEKLFF
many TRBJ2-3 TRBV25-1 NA TGTGCCAGCAGTCACCCAGGGGCTGACGCAGATACGCAGTATTTT CASSHPGADADTQYF
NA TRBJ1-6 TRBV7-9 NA TGTGCCAGCAGCTACTCCCAGTCAGGGTCACCCCTCCACTTT CASSYSQSGSPLHF
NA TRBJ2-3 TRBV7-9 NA TGTGCCAGCAGCTTAGCGGGTTTGAAGAAGGGTACGCAGTATTTT CASSLAGLKKGTQYF
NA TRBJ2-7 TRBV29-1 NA TGCAGCGTTGCTCAGGGAAGGGCCTACGAGCAGTACTTC CSVAQGRAYEQYF
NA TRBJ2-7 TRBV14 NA TGTGCCAGCAGCTCCTCAAGTAGTGGGTACGAGCAGTACTTC CASSSSSSGYEQYF
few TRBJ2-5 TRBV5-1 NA TGCGCCAGCAGCTTGTTGGGGGCGCGGGAGACCCAGTACTTC CASSLLGARETQYF
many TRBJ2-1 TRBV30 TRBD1 TGTGCCTGGGGAGGACAGGGTTCCTACAATGAGCAGTTCTTC CAWGGQGSYNEQFF
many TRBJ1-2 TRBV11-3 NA TGTGCCAGCAGCTTAGAACGGGGGCCTAAGGGCTACACCTTC CASSLERGPKGYTF